This TCR beta chain was captured in a study of T cell changes during pregnancy in multiple sclerosis. V trimming: 0 bases; J trimming: 2 bases; junction bases outside the gene matches: 10. Germline V lookup: CDR1 LNHNV, CDR2 YYDKDF (reference sequence). The CDR3 extends over 17 amino acids. The repertoire was sequenced with immunoSEQ multiplex PCR; TCRdb's copy has only in-frame clones and lacks some. The sample holds 35,000 to 40,000 clones, 85% to 95% seen once. This chain connects TRBV15 to TRBJ2-7, with 7 positions matching TRBD1. The receptor comes from a female donor in good health, enrolled as a control in a pregnancy study. The sample consisted of CD4+ T cells from peripheral blood mononuclear cells, taken in the third trimester of pregnancy. CDR3 residues: CATSRDYRSRGTYEQYF. The CDR3 coding sequence is TGTGCCACCAGCAGAGATTATAGGAGCAGGGGGACCTACGAGCAGTACTTC.